This T cell receptor (beta chain) derives from a study of CD8+ T cells in alopecia areata. Study in general: Percent affected scalp area, the SALT score, rated treated patients' severity. General observations from the study: Clonality in lesional scalp, especially alopecia totalis/universalis, exceeded that of normal scalp.

It was cDNA, reverse transcribed from extracted RNA, that served as the sequencing template. Produced via immunoSEQ multiplex PCR; TCRdb's table is partial and in-frame only. Of fewer than 250,000 clones in the sample, about 40% are singletons; the top ten hold 2% to 3%. Treatment specified: oral pan-JAK inhibitor, 5-10 mg twice daily. Peripheral blood, together with lesional scalp punch biopsies, was collected from alopecia areata patients. To note about this clone: Its antigen is still unknown.

This TCR was sampled from a human donor with alopecia areata. The sequencing here drew on CD4+ T cells sorted from blood, taken at approximately week 36, from a patient treated with tofacitinib.

CDR3 amino acids: CASVRGKDTGELFF. The DNA for the CDR3 is TGTGCCAGTGTCAGGGGCAAGGACACCGGGGAGCTGTTTTTT. The chain couples TRBV6-5 to TRBJ2-2; D is possibly TRBD1 (6 bases). With 9 bases removed from V and 3 bases from J, the gap between germline ends came to 14 bases. CDR3 length: 14 amino acids. From germline, CDR1 is MNHEY and CDR2 SVGAGI.